The 3 T cell receptor beta chains reported below all come from one sample, sequenced in a study of blood T cell repertoires in COVID-19. Sequenced by immunoSEQ multiplex PCR; TCRdb stores in-frame clones only, minus some. The sample lists around 140,000 clones; over 70% were seen once. The specimen sequenced was peripheral blood. Receptors originate from a man older than 75 with acute or convalescent COVID-19.

The chain links TRBV14 to TRBJ1-1; D remains unclear. There are 15 residues in the CDR3. Germline lookup yields CDR1 SGHDN and CDR2 FVKESK. Trimming took off 3 bases at V and 1 base at J, with 12 bases between the two ends. This CDR3 reads CASSQASPANTEAFF. The CDR3 nucleotides read TGTGCCAGCAGCCAGGCTAGCCCAGCGAACACTGAAGCTTTCTTT.

J is TRBJ2-3 and V is TRBV11-2; a possible D gene is TRBD2 (5 bases). Germline V gene data show CDR1 as SGHAT and CDR2 as FQNNGV. The CDR3 extends over 14 amino acids. The V end was cut by 2 bases, the J end by 1 base, with 7 bases between. CDR3 sequence reads: CASSLSGGTDTQYF. CDR3 nucleotide sequence: TGTGCCAGCAGCTTAAGCGGAGGCACAGATACGCAGTATTTT.

This chain links TRBV7-9 with TRBJ2-5; 8 nucleotides match TRBD2. CDR1 and CDR2 from the germline V gene are SEHNR and FQNEAQ (reference sequence). The CDR3 contains 16 residues. J lost 1 base, V lost 3 bases, and 7 bases had no gene match. The CDR3 region has the DNA TGTGCCAGCAGCTTCCCCTCGCGGGGGGTCCAAGAGACCCAGTACTTC. It yields the protein CASSFPSRGVQETQYF. Variable domain in full (rest from reference TRBV7-9 and TRBJ2-5): DTGVSQNPRHKITKRGQNVTFRCDPISEHNRLYWYRQTLGQGPEFLTYFQNEAQLEKSRLLSDRFSAERPKGSFSTLEIQRTEQGDSAMYLCASSFPSRGVQETQYFGPGTRLLVL.